This T cell receptor beta chain came from a study of T cells in localized non-small cell lung cancer. Comment on this clone: Its specificity is not known.

Findings of the study overall: The tumor had only one region sequenced, so heterogeneity remains possible. Measurement of T cell clonality placed uninvolved adjacent lung highest, above the level in tumor.

The CDR3 runs to 12 residues. Trimming took 3 bases from V and 3 from J, leaving 7 bases between them. The germline V gene has CDR1 SGHDT and CDR2 YYEEEE. The data were produced by immunoSEQ multiplex PCR, yet TCRdb's version contains in-frame clones alone and is incomplete. The table lists 35,000 or so clones, around 90% of them singletons. The chain links TRBV5-6 to TRBJ2-7; D is undetermined. The clonotype originates from a man aged 35-75 years with stage I lung adenocarcinoma. Source: peripheral blood, taken before any cancer treatment. The CDR3 reads CASSSQDYEQYF. In DNA, the CDR3 is TGTGCCAGCAGCTCGCAAGACTACGAGCAGTACTTC.